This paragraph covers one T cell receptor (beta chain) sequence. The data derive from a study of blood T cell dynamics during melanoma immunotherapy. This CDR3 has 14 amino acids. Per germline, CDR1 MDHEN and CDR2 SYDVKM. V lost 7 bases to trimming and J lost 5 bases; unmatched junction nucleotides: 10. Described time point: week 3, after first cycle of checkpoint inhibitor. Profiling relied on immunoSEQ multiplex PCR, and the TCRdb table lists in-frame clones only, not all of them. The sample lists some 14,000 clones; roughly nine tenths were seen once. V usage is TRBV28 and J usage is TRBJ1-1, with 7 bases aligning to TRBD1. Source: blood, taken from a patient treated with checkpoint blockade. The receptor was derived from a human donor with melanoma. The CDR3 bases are TGTGCCAGCACAAACAGGGGAGTAAGTACTGAAGCTTTCTTT. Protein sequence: CASTNRGVSTEAFF.